The 10 T cell receptor beta chains presented below share a single source sample, sequenced in a study of blood T cell repertoires in COVID-19. The protocol was immunoSEQ multiplex PCR, while the TCRdb copy is restricted to in-frame clones and leaves out a portion. The sample comprises about 210,000 clones, approximately 84% of which are singletons, and approximately 8.1% rests with the top ten. The sequencing input was peripheral blood. Receptors originate from a woman between 45 and 65 years old with active or convalescent COVID-19.

The CDR3 DNA reads TGTGCCAGCAGCTTACGGACCGGACTTAGCTCCTACAATGAGCAGTTCTTC. Amino acids: CASSLRTGLSSYNEQFF. This chain uses TRBV11-2 with TRBJ2-1; possible D gene TRBD2, 5 bases. V was shortened by 2 bases and J by 0 bases, with 14 bases between the two germline ends. CDR1 is SGHAT and CDR2 is FQNNGV in the germline V gene. This CDR3 region has 17 residues.

V usage is TRBV11-2 and J usage is TRBJ2-1, with 13 bases identical to TRBD2. The CDR3 length is 16 residues. CDR1 is SGHAT and CDR2 is FQNNGV in the germline V gene. V shed 7 bases and J 6 bases; nucleotides not matched to a gene: 9. The CDR3 DNA follows: TGTGCCAGCAAAGTACTAGCGGGAGGGAGAGTCAATGAGCAGTTCTTC. Translating gives CASKVLAGGRVNEQFF.

The chain combines TRBV28 with TRBJ1-2; 11 nucleotides align to TRBD1. Germline CDR1 is MDHEN and CDR2 is SYDVKM. With 10 bases clipped from V and 8 bases from J, the junction kept 6 bases outside the gene matches. The CDR3 totals 12 residues. The CDR3 loop reads CAIKGQGDGYTF. CDR3 bases: TGTGCCATCAAGGGACAGGGGGACGGCTACACCTTC.

This clone has only a few counts. The CDR3 region has the DNA TGTGCCAGCATTGATACTTCCCGCGGCGGCTACACCTTC. This gives the protein CASIDTSRGGYTF. V and J are TRBV28 and TRBJ1-2; D remains ambiguous. The germline V gene encodes CDR1 MDHEN and CDR2 SYDVKM. The CDR3 sequence is 13 residues long. Trimming pared 7 bases from V and 8 bases from J, leaving 17 bases between.

This CDR3 is CASSFPSQPQHF. For the CDR3, the DNA is TGTGCCAGCAGCTTCCCCTCCCAGCCCCAGCATTTT. This chain connects TRBV7-2 to TRBJ1-5; D remains unclear. The germline V and J ends were trimmed by 3 bases and 7 bases, with 7 bases remaining between them. Germline V gives CDR1 SGHTA, CDR2 FQGNSA. The CDR3 has 12 residues.

The V gene is TRBV9, the J gene TRBJ1-2; TRBD1 agrees at 9 bases. V lost 0 bases and J lost 3; bases outside the gene matches: 15. This CDR3 comprises 19 residues. From germline, CDR1 is SGDLS and CDR2 YYNGEE. CDR3 amino acids: CASSVGDLFGTGFHYGYTF. The CDR3 nucleotides read TGTGCCAGCAGCGTAGGGGATCTATTCGGGACAGGGTTTCACTATGGCTACACCTTC.

A few counts support this clone. J is TRBJ1-2 and V is TRBV28, with TRBD1 identical over 9 bases. The germline V gene encodes CDR1 MDHEN and CDR2 SYDVKM. The CDR3 has 13 residues. J lost 5 bases, V lost 8 bases, and 6 bases had no gene match. The CDR3 DNA reads TGTGCCAGCCAAACCGGGACAGGGTATGGCTACACCTTC. This encodes CASQTGTGYGYTF.

The chain combines TRBV6-5 with TRBJ2-7, with 13 bases that match TRBD2. Germline V gives CDR1 MNHEY, CDR2 SVGAGI. This CDR3 comprises 16 residues. V shed 4 bases, J shed 4 bases, and the junction held 7 bases outside the gene matches. CDR3 sequence (DNA): TGTGCCAGCAGTTCGAGGACTAGCGGGAGTTTTTACGAGCAGTACTTC. Translated, it gives CASSSRTSGSFYEQYF.

The chain combines TRBV2 with TRBJ2-3, with 8 bases identical to TRBD2. Germline V gene data show CDR1 as SNHLY and CDR2 as FYNNEI. V dropped 7 bases and J dropped 0; count of bases not matched to a gene: 12. The CDR3 is made up of 17 amino acids. CDR3 residues: CASTQRFPGGSTDTQYF. Here the CDR3 DNA reads TGTGCCAGCACCCAGAGGTTCCCGGGAGGGAGCACAGATACGCAGTATTTT. Full variable domain (missing parts from reference TRBV2 and TRBJ2-3): EPEVTQTPSHQVTQMGQEVILRCVPISNHLYFYWYRQILGQKVEFLVSFYNNEISEKSEIFDDQFSVERPDGSNFTLKIRSTKLEDSAMYFCASTQRFPGGSTDTQYFGPGTRLTVL.

The chain links TRBV4-1 to TRBJ2-7, with 9 bases aligning to TRBD1. The CDR3 covers 15 residues. In germline, CDR1 is MGHRA, CDR2 YSYEKL. J gave up 2 bases and V 4 bases, and 6 bases lay outside the gene matches. This chain's CDR3 is CASSPRDRAPYEQYV. DNA for the CDR3: TGCGCCAGCAGCCCGAGGGACAGGGCCCCCTACGAGCAGTACGTC.